This T cell receptor beta chain originates from a study of beta chain features in type 1 diabetes. Whole-study findings and limits: Healthy donors had naive, central memory and Treg TCRB repertoires that appeared less similar than those seen among patients. Because the template was cDNA, high-expressing cells might be over-represented.

CDR1 DFQATT and CDR2 SNEGSKA come from the germline V gene (reference sequence). V shed 3 bases and J shed 4 bases, with 4 bases lying between them. The CDR3 sequence is 11 residues long. Expressed TCRB transcripts were sequenced, since all the RNA that had been isolated was reverse transcribed. Profiled with immunoSEQ multiplex PCR; TCRdb holds only in-frame clones, not every one. The data show 250,000 to 300,000 clones, 8% seen once. This clone was found a few times. The antigen remains undetermined. The specimen sequenced was central memory CD4+ T cells from blood. The sequence was obtained from a woman between 18 and 30 years old in good health. V usage is TRBV20-1 and J usage is TRBJ2-1; D remains ambiguous. CDR3: CSASVYNEQFF. In nucleotides, the CDR3 is TGCAGTGCTAGCGTGTACAATGAGCAGTTCTTC.